The rows below give T cell receptor beta chains drawn from one sample of a study of tumor-infiltrating lymphocytes in primary liver carcinoma. In TCRdb, the multiplex PCR reads were re-called with MiXCR into one record per CDR3 protein. The sample consists of 300,000 to 350,000 distinct CDR3 sequences, 65% of them appearing once. The sequencing input was peripheral blood. These receptors were taken from a man in his forties with primary liver carcinoma and hepatitis B virus infection. The CDR3 runs from the conserved cysteine through the conserved F or W. A D gene is named only where the DNA matches it firmly. The size entry is marked missing in some rows and otherwise reads once, few, many or a size class.

TRBJ2-7	TRBV23-1	TRBD2	.	CASSQSGLAVYEQYF	TGCGCCAGCAGTCAATCGGGACTAGCAGTGTACGAGCAGTACTTC
TRBJ2-1	TRBV5-5	TRBD1	.	CASSLGDSEQFF	TGTGCTAGCAGCTTAGGGGACAGTGAGCAGTTCTTT
TRBJ2-2	TRBV6-2/TRBV6-3	TRBD1	.	CTSSYDRVGAGELFF	TGTACCAGCAGTTACGACAGGGTGGGAGCCGGAGAGCTGTTTTTT
TRBJ2-7	TRBV30	.	.	CAWMTFRDGIYGQYF	TGTGCCTGGATGACCTTCCGGGATGGGATCTACGGGCAGTACTTC
TRBJ2-7	TRBV5-6	.	.	CASSSLGVGSYEQYF	TGTGCCAGCAGCTCCCTCGGGGTAGGCTCCTACGAGCAGTACTTC
TRBJ2-7	TRBV4-2	.	.	CASSQWLSGFRYEQYF	TGTGCCAGTAGCCAATGGCTTAGCGGCTTTAGGTACGAGCAGTACTTC
TRBJ2-7	TRBV7-9	.	.	CASSSSGGRGYKQYF	TGTGCCAGCAGCTCCTCCGGGGGGCGGGGCTACAAGCAGTACTTC
TRBJ1-2	TRBV30	.	.	CAWRTCRSFGYTF	TGTGCCTGGAGGACATGCCGATCGTTTGGCTACACCTTC
TRBJ2-1	TRBV5-6	.	.	CASSPTRGEQFF	TGTGCCAGCAGCCCTACTCGGGGTGAGCAGTTTTTC
TRBJ2-2	TRBV5-1	TRBD1	.	CASSPAWTGATGELFF	TGCGCCAGCAGCCCTGCCTGGACAGGGGCTACCGGGGAGCTGTTTTTT
TRBJ2-7	TRBV12-3/TRBV12-4	TRBD1	.	CASRTTGGYEQYF	TGTGCCAGCAGAACGACAGGGGGTTACGAGCAGTACTTC
TRBJ2-3	TRBV30	.	few	CAWSSRGADTQYF	TGTGCCTGGAGTTCCCGGGGCGCAGATACGCAGTATTTT
TRBJ1-5	TRBV12-3/TRBV12-4	.	many	CASSPGRSNQPQHF	TGTGCCAGCAGTCCGGGACGTAGCAATCAGCCCCAGCATTTT
TRBJ2-7	TRBV11-2	TRBD2	.	CASTSGGTRQSYEQYF	TGTGCCAGCACCTCGGGGGGAACTCGTCAATCCTACGAGCAGTACTTC
TRBJ2-1	TRBV4-3	.	once	CASSQTRGPAREQFF	TGCGCCAGTAGCCAAACCAGAGGGCCGGCAAGGGAGCAGTTCTTC
TRBJ2-3	TRBV12-3/TRBV12-4	.	.	CPSSSSEAYTQYF	TGTCCCAGCAGCTCTAGCGAGGCATATACGCAGTATTTT
TRBJ2-1	TRBV6-5	TRBD2	many	CASSYSIWRGTSGEQFF	TGTGCCAGCAGTTACTCGATCTGGCGGGGGACTAGCGGCGAGCAGTTCTTC
TRBJ2-2	TRBV5-6	.	many	CASSLFIGELFF	TGTGCCAGCAGCTTGTTTATCGGGGAGCTGTTTTTT
TRBJ2-7	TRBV6-5	TRBD1	many	CASSFSGTGDYEQYF	TGTGCCAGCAGTTTCTCCGGGACAGGAGACTACGAGCAGTACTTC
TRBJ2-7	TRBV2	.	.	CASGPSYEQYF	TGTGCCAGCGGACCTTCCTACGAGCAGTACTTC
TRBJ2-7	TRBV11-2	.	.	CDSSLEAGLTYEQYF	TGTGACAGTAGCTTAGAAGCAGGACTTACCTACGAGCAGTACTTC
TRBJ2-3	TRBV29-1	.	.	CSVELVLPDASTDKRYF	TGCAGCGTTGAATTAGTCTTGCCTGATGCTAGCACAGATAAGCGGTATTTT
TRBJ2-6	TRBV6-5	.	many	CASSYSFYNVLTF	TGTGCCAGCAGTTACTCGTTTTACAACGTCCTGACTTTC
TRBJ2-3	TRBV4-1	.	.	CASSQTHREEDTQYF	TGCGCCAGCAGCCAGACTCATAGAGAAGAAGATACGCAGTATTTT
TRBJ2-2	TRBV11-2	.	.	CASSSRCWELFF	TGTGCCAGCAGCTCGCGGTGCTGGGAGCTGTTTTTT
TRBJ2-7	TRBV12-3/TRBV12-4	.	many	CASSSDRLYEQYF	TGTGCCAGCAGTTCCGACAGACTCTACGAGCAGTACTTC
TRBJ2-2	TRBV6-1	.	many	CAYWSAGELFF	TGTGCCTACTGGTCAGCCGGGGAGCTGTTTTTT
TRBJ2-1	TRBV6-2/TRBV6-3	TRBD1	many	CASSPTGGGYNEQFF	TGTGCCAGCAGTCCTACAGGGGGCGGCTACAATGAGCAGTTCTTC
TRBJ1-6	TRBV5-4	TRBD1	few	CASSSQGAHSPLHF	TGTGCCAGCAGCTCCCAGGGGGCACATTCACCCCTCCACTTT
TRBJ2-7	TRBV11-2	.	.	CDSSLSVGISYEQYF	TGTGACAGCAGCCTATCTGTGGGAATATCCTACGAGCAGTACTTC
TRBJ2-7	TRBV4-1	.	many	CASSQVHTAGDNKQYF	TGCGCCAGCAGCCAAGTTCACACGGCCGGGGATAACAAGCAGTACTTC
TRBJ1-6	TRBV6-6	TRBD1	many	CASSLDRSNSPLHF	TGTGCCAGCAGTTTGGACAGGAGTAATTCACCCCTCCACTTT
TRBJ2-7	TRBV20-1	TRBD2	.	CSARDPSGSTYEQYF	TGCAGTGCTAGAGATCCTAGCGGGAGCACCTACGAGCAGTACTTC
TRBJ1-3	TRBV6-6	TRBD1	.	CANSPQGAQNTIYF	TGTGCCAACAGTCCGCAGGGGGCCCAAAACACCATATATTTT
TRBJ2-7	TRBV5-1	.	.	CARKTVCEQYF	TGCGCCAGAAAGACAGTTTGCGAGCAGTACTTC
TRBJ2-5	TRBV11-2	TRBD2	many	CASSLLTSGKTQYF	TGTGCCAGCAGCTTGTTGACTAGCGGGAAGACCCAGTACTTC
TRBJ2-3	TRBV29-1	.	few	CSVRTVGGDTQYF	TGCAGCGTCCGGACGGTGGGCGGAGATACGCAGTATTTT
TRBJ2-1	TRBV2	TRBD1	.	CASQDRGPYNEQFF	TGTGCCAGCCAGGACAGGGGACCATACAATGAGCAGTTCTTC
TRBJ2-5	TRBV5-1	TRBD2	few	CASSLGLAGAGQETQYF	TGCGCCAGCAGCTTGGGGCTAGCGGGAGCGGGACAAGAGACCCAGTACTTC
TRBJ1-2	TRBV5-5	.	.	CVSSLAGWSNYGYTF	TGTGTCAGCAGCTTGGCGGGCTGGAGCAACTATGGCTACACCTTC
TRBJ2-1	TRBV11-2	TRBD2	.	CASSLGPGLPYDEHFF	TGTGCCAGCAGCTTAGGACCGGGACTACCGTACGATGAGCATTTCTTC
TRBJ1-2	TRBV5-1	.	.	CASSLGQRFDDDYTF	TGCGCCAGCAGCTTGGGACAGCGATTTGATGATGACTACACCTTC
TRBJ1-5	TRBV6-5	.	few	CASSYTNDQPQHF	TGTGCCAGCAGTTACACAAATGATCAGCCCCAGCATTTT
TRBJ2-3	TRBV11-2	.	many	CASSLFGFGTDTQYF	TGTGCCAGCAGCTTGTTTGGTTTTGGAACAGATACGCAGTATTTT
TRBJ2-2	TRBV5-1	.	.	CASSLHHRTNTGELFF	TGCGCCAGCAGCTTACATCACAGGACGAACACCGGGGAGCTGTTTTTT
TRBJ2-3	TRBV11-1	.	few	CACRLGVDTQYF	TGTGCCTGCCGCTTAGGTGTGGATACGCAGTATTTT
TRBJ2-3	TRBV11-2	TRBD2	.	CASILDLVASGGRTDTQYF	TGTGCCAGCATCTTAGATCTAGTGGCTAGCGGGGGGAGGACAGATACGCAGTATTTT
TRBJ2-7	TRBV11-3	.	.	CGNRRLTYERYF	TGTGGCAACCGACGGTTGACCTACGAGCGGTACTTC
TRBJ2-1	TRBV13	TRBD2	many	CASSTRDYPLDEQFF	TGTGCCAGCAGCACCCGGGACTACCCTTTGGATGAGCAGTTCTTC
TRBJ2-1	TRBV29-1	.	many	CSVLFVSGYNEQFF	TGCAGCGTTCTTTTCGTATCGGGATACAATGAGCAGTTCTTC
TRBJ2-1	TRBV11-3	.	.	CACSQTDSKQFF	TGTGCCTGCAGCCAAACAGACAGTAAGCAGTTCTTC
TRBJ1-1	TRBV28	.	few	CASRHLTVNTEAFF	TGTGCCAGCAGACATTTGACCGTGAACACTGAAGCTTTCTTT
TRBJ2-3	TRBV2	.	.	CASRNGRGPDTQYF	TGTGCCAGCAGAAATGGGAGGGGGCCAGATACGCAGTATTTT
TRBJ1-6	TRBV28	.	.	CASSNPTHNSPLHF	TGTGCCAGCAGTAATCCGACCCATAATTCACCCCTCCACTTT